These 19 T cell receptor beta chains were sequenced from one sample in a study of T cell changes during pregnancy in multiple sclerosis. TCRdb keeps only in-frame clones here, not all; method: immunoSEQ multiplex PCR. The table lists roughly 120,000 clones, roughly 92% of them singletons, with 1.5% to 1.7% in the top ten. The source material was peripheral blood, sampled in the third trimester of pregnancy. These receptor sequences come from a female donor with multiple sclerosis, enrolled in a pregnancy study.

The V call is TRBV29-1, the J call TRBJ2-7; tentatively, D is TRBD2 (6 bases). The V gene's germline CDR1 is SQVTM and CDR2 ANQGSEA. This CDR3 has 13 amino acids. Trimming took 6 bases from V and 5 from J, leaving 17 bases between them. CDR3 region: CSVASVSGHEQYF. The CDR3 DNA reads as TGCAGCGTCGCTAGCGTATCCGGGCACGAGCAGTACTTC.

The rearrangement links TRBV30 to TRBJ2-5; 9 bases fit TRBD1. The germline V gene has CDR1 GTSNPN and CDR2 SVGIG (reference sequence). Unmatched junction bases numbered 4, after V lost 4 bases and J lost 4 bases. The CDR3 sequence is 13 residues long. The CDR3 DNA sequence: TGTGCCTGGACCCAGGACAGGGGAGAGACCCAGTACTTC. This encodes CAWTQDRGETQYF.

The CDR3 bases are TGTGCCAGCAGCGAAAAGGACAGCAACTATGGCTACACCTTC. It encodes CASSEKDSNYGYTF. The chain joins TRBV9 to TRBJ1-2, with D maybe TRBD1 (6 bases). The ends were cut back, 3 bases at V and 2 bases at J, with 11 bases in the middle. Germline CDR1 reads SGDLS; CDR2 reads YYNGEE. The CDR3 length is 14 residues.

This clone was observed a few times. This chain links TRBV6-5 with TRBJ1-1; D might be TRBD1 (6 bases). This CDR3 has 13 residues. The germline gives CDR1 MNHEY, CDR2 SVGAGI. The ends were cut back, 6 bases at V and 1 base at J, with 9 bases in the middle. This CDR3 is CASRRTANTEAFF. CDR3 nucleotides: TGTGCCAGCAGACGGACAGCGAACACTGAAGCTTTCTTT.

The chain carries TRBV14 and TRBJ2-2; TRBD2 aligns across 11 bases. Germline V gives CDR1 SGHDN, CDR2 FVKESK. The CDR3 is made up of 16 amino acids. The V gene end was trimmed by 4 bases and the J gene end by 2 bases; junction bases not matched to a gene: 3. The CDR3 sequence is CASSRTSGGNTGELFF. The CDR3 region has the DNA TGTGCCAGCAGCCGAACTAGCGGGGGTAACACCGGGGAGCTGTTTTTT.

The V call is TRBV30, the J call TRBJ1-6, with 7 bases fitting TRBD1. Germline V gives CDR1 GTSNPN, CDR2 SVGIG (reference sequence). Losses at the gene ends were 7 bases for V and 0 bases for J; bases not matched to a gene: 6. The CDR3 contains 15 residues. The CDR3 loop reads CASDRRSSYNSPLHF. As DNA, the CDR3 is TGTGCCTCGGACAGGAGGAGCTCCTATAATTCACCCCTCCACTTT. Complete variable domain (other parts from reference TRBV30 and TRBJ1-6): SQTIHQWPATLVQPVGSPLSLECTVEGTSNPNLYWYRQAAGRGLQLLFYSVGIGQISSEVPQNLSASRPQDRQFILSSKKLLLSDSGFYLCASDRRSSYNSPLHFGNGTRLTVT.

This clone was picked up a small number of times. The rearrangement uses TRBV28 and TRBJ1-2, with D perhaps TRBD1 (5 bases). The CDR3 loop spans 14 amino acids. Germline V gene sequence: CDR1 MDHEN, CDR2 SYDVKM. V lost 1 base and J lost 6, with 12 bases in between. The DNA for the CDR3 is TGTGCCAGCAGTTTATCCCGCAGGGCCCATGGCTACACCTTC. Amino acid sequence: CASSLSRRAHGYTF.

The chain carries TRBV4-1 and TRBJ1-3; a possible D gene is TRBD1 (6 bases). Trimming shortened V by 4 bases and J by 2 bases, and 12 bases separated the two germline ends. CDR3 size: 15 residues. The germline V gene has CDR1 MGHRA and CDR2 YSYEKL. CDR3 in DNA: TGCGCCAGCAGCCTGATAGGGGGTGCTGGAAACACCATATATTTT. This codes for CASSLIGGAGNTIYF.

This chain joins TRBV27 and TRBJ2-7; 7 bases agree with TRBD2. Germline V gene data show CDR1 as MNHEY and CDR2 as SMNVEV (reference sequence). This CDR3 contains 13 residues. With 5 bases clipped from V and 2 bases from J, the junction kept 3 bases outside the gene matches. CDR3 in amino acids: CASSPGGAYEQYF. DNA of the CDR3: TGTGCCAGCAGTCCTGGGGGGGCCTACGAGCAGTACTTC.

V is TRBV11-2 and J is TRBJ2-3, with a tentative D call TRBD1 (5 bases). The CDR3 totals 18 residues. The germline V gene has CDR1 SGHAT and CDR2 FQNNGV. Trimming removed 5 bases at V and 2 bases at J, with 23 bases between. The CDR3, as DNA: TGTGCCAGCAGCAACCGGGTAGGGGCCCTAACTTTCACAGATACGCAGTATTTT. It yields the protein CASSNRVGALTFTDTQYF.

The genes are TRBV19 and TRBJ1-5; no clear D gene. The CDR3 sequence is 15 residues long. Per the germline V gene, CDR1 is LNHDA and CDR2 is SQIVND (reference sequence). V lost 0 bases and J 0 bases, leaving 6 bases between the germline ends. CDR3 sequence: CASSIDRPSNQPQHF. In DNA, the CDR3 is TGTGCCAGTAGTATAGATCGTCCTAGCAATCAGCCCCAGCATTTT.

V gene TRBV5-4 combines with J gene TRBJ2-7; 7 bases agree with TRBD1. Per the germline V gene, CDR1 is SGHNT and CDR2 is YYREEE (reference sequence). J was trimmed by 1 base and V by 2 bases; bases with no gene match: 0. This CDR3 contains 13 residues. CDR3 protein: CASSLQGSYEQYF. The CDR3 DNA sequence: TGTGCCAGCAGCTTACAGGGGTCCTACGAGCAGTACTTC.

The genes are TRBV28 and TRBJ1-5; D unresolved. The V end was cut by 2 bases, the J end by 1 base, with 9 bases between. CDR3 length: 15 residues. Germline V gene sequence: CDR1 MDHEN, CDR2 SYDVKM. The CDR3 spells CASSLVRGSNQPQHF. The DNA for the CDR3 is TGTGCCAGCAGTTTAGTACGAGGAAGCAATCAGCCCCAGCATTTT.

This clone occurred once. This chain links TRBV5-6 with TRBJ2-7; 7 bases fit TRBD2. Germline CDR1 SGHDT, CDR2 YYEEEE. The CDR3 contains 13 residues. The junction had 4 bases not matched to a gene; V was cut back by 0 bases and J by 7 bases. The CDR3 nucleotides are TGTGCCAGCAGCTTGGATTTGGGGGGGGAGCAGTACTTC. Protein sequence: CASSLDLGGEQYF.

The chain links TRBV13 to TRBJ2-7, with a weak D call TRBD2 (8 bases). The germline gives CDR1 PRHDT, CDR2 FYEKMQ (reference sequence). This CDR3 has 14 amino acids. Trimming pared 4 bases from V and 7 bases from J, leaving 17 bases between. The CDR3 spells CASSSREGAREQYF. In DNA form, the CDR3 reads TGTGCCAGCAGCTCCCGGGAGGGGGCGAGGGAGCAGTACTTC.

The V gene is TRBV9, the J gene TRBJ1-1, with D possibly matching TRBD1 (6 bases). The CDR3 consists of 15 residues. V was pared by 3 bases and J by 2 bases, with 14 bases between. The germline V gene encodes CDR1 SGDLS and CDR2 YYNGEE. CDR3 loop: CASSAYTQGNTEAFF. CDR3 in DNA: TGTGCCAGCAGCGCCTATACACAGGGAAACACTGAAGCTTTCTTT.

V and J are TRBV5-1 and TRBJ1-6, with TRBD1 matching 10 bases. CDR3 length: 17 residues. The germline V gene has CDR1 SGHRS and CDR2 YFSETQ. The J segment lost 7 bases and the V segment lost 1 base, leaving 8 bases of the junction unmatched. CDR3 nucleotide sequence: TGCGCCAGCAGCTTGTCTTCCAGGGGACAGGGGAATTCACCCCTCCACTTT. This encodes CASSLSSRGQGNSPLHF.

The rearrangement uses TRBV4-1 and TRBJ1-2; 7 nucleotides match TRBD1. The germline V gene has CDR1 MGHRA and CDR2 YSYEKL. The V segment lost 3 bases and the J segment 4 bases; nucleotides outside the gene matches: 8. The CDR3 is made up of 15 amino acids. CDR3 DNA: TGCGCCAGCAGCCACCCCGGACAGGAACTCTATGGCTACACCTTC. This translates into CASSHPGQELYGYTF.

This sequence joins TRBV5-4 and TRBJ2-3, with a tentative D call TRBD1 (6 bases). The CDR3 has 15 residues. Germline V gene lookup returns CDR1 SGHNT and CDR2 YYREEE (reference sequence). Trimming left V 4 bases short and J 0 bases short, with 12 bases between. In nucleotides, the CDR3 is TGTGCCAGCAGCCTCAAGGGGGTGAGCACAGATACGCAGTATTTT. Encoded protein: CASSLKGVSTDTQYF.